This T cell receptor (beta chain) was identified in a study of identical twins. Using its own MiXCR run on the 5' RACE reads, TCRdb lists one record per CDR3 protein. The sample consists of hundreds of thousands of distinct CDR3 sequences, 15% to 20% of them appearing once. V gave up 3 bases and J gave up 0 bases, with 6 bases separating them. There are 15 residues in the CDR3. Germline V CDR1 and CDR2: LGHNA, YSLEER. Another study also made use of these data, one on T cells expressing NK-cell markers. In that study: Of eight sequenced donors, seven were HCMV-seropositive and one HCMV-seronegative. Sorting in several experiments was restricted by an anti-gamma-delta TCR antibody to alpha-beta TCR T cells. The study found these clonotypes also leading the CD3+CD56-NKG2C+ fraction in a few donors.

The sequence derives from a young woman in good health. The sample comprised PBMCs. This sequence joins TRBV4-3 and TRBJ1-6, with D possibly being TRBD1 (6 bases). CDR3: CASSQDSSYNSPLHF. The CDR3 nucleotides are TGCGCCAGCAGCCAGGACAGCTCCTATAATTCACCCCTCCACTTT.